This T cell receptor beta chain was observed in a study of graft-versus-host responses after intestinal transplantation. Study-wide context: Multivisceral, liver-intestinal, or isolated intestinal transplants were received by the recipients. Each patient got anti-thymocyte globulin induction, then tacrolimus and steroids for about 3 years.

Germline assignment: CDR1 SGDLS and CDR2 YYNGEE. V shed 0 bases and J shed 5 bases, with 6 bases lying between them. The CDR3 has 13 residues. As concerns this clone: Its antigen remains unknown.

Measured with immunoSEQ multiplex PCR; TCRdb has only the in-frame clones, and not every one. This table has some 90,000 clones, around 90% appearing once. General observations from the study: The study associated peak circulating GvH clone levels with early post-transplant HvG declines.

The sequence came from a human donor who received an intestinal transplant. The chain is built from TRBV9 and TRBJ2-1; D gene unclear. Sequences were derived from unstimulated CD4+ T cells sorted from spleen or lymph node cells, sampled before intestinal transplant. The CDR3 is CASSVGPNNEQFF. CDR3 bases: TGTGCCAGCAGCGTAGGGCCCAACAATGAGCAGTTCTTC.